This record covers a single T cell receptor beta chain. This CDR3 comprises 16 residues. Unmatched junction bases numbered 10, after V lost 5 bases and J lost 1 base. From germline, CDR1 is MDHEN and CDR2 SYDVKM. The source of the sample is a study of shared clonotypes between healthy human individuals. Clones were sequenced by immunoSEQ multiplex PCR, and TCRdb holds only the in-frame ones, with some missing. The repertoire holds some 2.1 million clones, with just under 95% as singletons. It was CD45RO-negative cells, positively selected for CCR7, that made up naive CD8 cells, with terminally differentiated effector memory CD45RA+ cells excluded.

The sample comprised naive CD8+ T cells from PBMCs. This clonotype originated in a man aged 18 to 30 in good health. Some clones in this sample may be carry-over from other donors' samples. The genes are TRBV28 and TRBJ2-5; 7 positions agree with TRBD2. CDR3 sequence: CASSPLAGELQETQYF. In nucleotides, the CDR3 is TGTGCCAGCAGTCCTTTAGCGGGTGAACTCCAAGAGACCCAGTACTTC. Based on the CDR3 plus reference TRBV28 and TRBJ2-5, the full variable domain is DVKVTQSSRYLVKRTGEKVFLECVQDMDHENMFWYRQDPGLGLRLIYFSYDVKMKEKGDIPEGYSVSREKKERFSLILESASTNQTSMYLCASSPLAGELQETQYFGPGTRLLVL.